Below are 13 T cell receptor beta chains sequenced from a single sample in a study of T cell responses to AZD1222 COVID-19 vaccine (dated by TCRdb to the early 2020s). Per the publication, the time point label means: about 28 days (+/-7) after the second vaccine dose. This sample's treatment or condition label indicates: meningococcal conjugate vaccine given as trial control. Library creation used the immunoSEQ multiplex PCR assay. The clones in this table, taken by TCRdb from immuneACCESS, are in-frame only. Not every clone is retained; where verified, under half of the shortfall comes from an unresolved V gene, and the cause of the rest is unknown. The table for this sample lists 150,000 to 200,000 clones; around 90% of them were counted only once. 3.6% of the sample comes from the top ten. The sequences come from peripheral blood, collected 28 days after the second dose of the MenACWY control vaccine. The receptors were sampled from an adult who received the MenACWY meningococcal vaccine as a control.

The V call is TRBV11-2, the J call TRBJ1-2, with 10 bases lining up with TRBD1. With V trimmed by 5 bases and J by 2 bases, 5 bases remained unmatched. The germline V gene has CDR1 SGHAT and CDR2 FQNNGV. The CDR3 sequence is 15 residues long. The CDR3 DNA is TGTGCCAGCAGCCCCGGGACAGGGGACAACTATGGCTACACCTTC. It encodes CASSPGTGDNYGYTF.

The genes are TRBV23-1 and TRBJ1-5; no clear D gene. TRBV23-1 is reported as an ORF; its role is uncertain. V was pared by 11 bases and J by 0 bases, with 5 bases between. The CDR3 is 11 residues long. CDR3 region: CASYSNQPQHF. The DNA of the CDR3 is TGCGCCTCCTATAGCAATCAGCCCCAGCATTTT.

This chain connects TRBV27 to TRBJ2-6, with a tentative D call TRBD1 (6 bases). Deletions cut 5 bases from V and 0 bases from J, with 14 bases between. The germline V gene has CDR1 MNHEY and CDR2 SMNVEV (reference sequence). The CDR3 spans 17 residues. CDR3: CASSRQAKLSGANVLTF. The CDR3 coding sequence is TGTGCCAGCAGTCGACAGGCGAAACTCTCTGGGGCCAACGTCCTGACTTTC. Full variable domain (remainder filled in from reference TRBV27 and TRBJ2-6): EAQVTQNPRYLITVTGKKLTVTCSQNMNHEYMSWYRQDPGLGLRQIYYSMNVEVTDKGDVPEGYKVSRKEKRNFPLILESPSPNQTSLYFCASSRQAKLSGANVLTFGAGSRLTVL.

J is TRBJ2-5 and V is TRBV4-2; no firm D call. CDR1 and CDR2 from the germline V gene are LGHNA and YNFKEQ. The CDR3 covers 16 residues. V gave up 0 bases and J gave up 1 base, with 12 bases separating them. CDR3 protein: CASSQEFGRIQETQYF. CDR3 nucleotides: TGTGCCAGCAGCCAAGAGTTCGGCAGGATCCAAGAGACCCAGTACTTC.

The gene calls are TRBV6-5 and TRBJ1-2; D is perhaps TRBD1 (6 bases). The V gene's germline CDR1 is MNHEY and CDR2 SVGAGI. This CDR3 is 13 amino acids long. The V end was cut by 7 bases, the J end by 8 bases, with 17 bases between. The CDR3 DNA is TGTGCCAGCACGACAGGCCCCTTGGGAGGCTACACCTTC. This gives the protein CASTTGPLGGYTF.

V and J are TRBV7-9 and TRBJ2-3, with no clear D. This CDR3 has 14 residues. Germline V gene lookup returns CDR1 SEHNR and CDR2 FQNEAQ (reference sequence). V lost 1 base and J lost 2, with 7 bases in between. Written as DNA, the CDR3 is TGTGCCAGCAGCTTAGGTTGGGACACAGATACGCAGTATTTT. Protein sequence: CASSLGWDTDTQYF.

The CDR3 is CASSSPDRGAWGYTF. As DNA, the CDR3 is TGTGCCAGCAGTTCGCCGGACAGGGGTGCGTGGGGCTACACCTTC. The chain uses TRBV6-2 or TRBV6-3 and TRBJ1-2; 9 bases are shared with TRBD1. The CDR3 consists of 15 residues. Germline-derived CDR1 and CDR2 are MNHEY and SVGEGT. V lost 4 bases to trimming and J lost 8 bases; unmatched junction nucleotides: 11.

V gene TRBV18 combines with J gene TRBJ2-5, with TRBD2 matching 10 bases. The germline gives CDR1 KGHSH, CDR2 LQKENI. The J segment lost 5 bases and the V segment lost 3 bases, leaving 9 bases of the junction unmatched. CDR3 length: 16 residues. CDR3 nucleotides: TGTGCCAGCTCACCTGTATTAGCGGGAGGTTGGGAGACCCAGTACTTC. As protein: CASSPVLAGGWETQYF. Based on the CDR3 plus reference TRBV18 and TRBJ2-5, the full variable domain is NAGVMQNPRHLVRRRGQEARLRCSPMKGHSHVYWYRQLPEEGLKFMVYLQKENIIDESGMPKERFSAEFPKEGPSILRIQQVVRGDSAAYFCASSPVLAGGWETQYFGPGTRLLVL.

The rearrangement joins TRBV5-1 to TRBJ2-1; 9 positions agree with TRBD2. From germline, CDR1 is SGHRS and CDR2 YFSETQ. The CDR3 runs 17 residues. The ends lost 2 bases at V and 4 bases at J; junction bases unmatched: 10. The CDR3 loop is CASSLLAGVNKYNEQFF. CDR3 coding DNA: TGCGCCAGCAGCTTATTAGCGGGAGTTAATAAGTACAATGAGCAGTTCTTC.

This chain joins TRBV24-1 and TRBJ1-5; no clear D. Germline V lookup: CDR1 KGHDR, CDR2 SFDVKD. Trimming left V 1 base short and J 7 bases short, with 16 bases between. The CDR3 is 16 residues long. The CDR3 loop is CATSDFSAAVGQPQHF. CDR3 in DNA: TGTGCCACCAGTGATTTTTCCGCAGCGGTGGGGCAGCCCCAGCATTTT.

The gene calls are TRBV3-1 (or the pseudogene TRBV3-2) and TRBJ2-1; 11 bases agree with TRBD2. Per germline, CDR1 LGHDT and CDR2 YNNKEL (reference sequence). The CDR3 is 17 amino acids. V lost 4 bases, J lost 5 bases, and 10 bases stayed unmatched. CDR3 in amino acids: CASSLAGGPSGNNEQFF. In nucleotides, the CDR3 is TGTGCCAGCAGCCTAGCGGGAGGGCCCTCGGGAAACAATGAGCAGTTCTTC.

This chain joins TRBV9 and TRBJ2-2; D remains ambiguous. V was trimmed by 4 bases and J by 7 bases, leaving 11 bases between them. This CDR3 has 13 residues. Germline-derived CDR1 and CDR2 are SGDLS and YYNGEE. CDR3: CASSLDRIGELFF. The CDR3 nucleotides read TGTGCCAGCAGCCTAGACCGCATCGGGGAGCTGTTTTTT.

The V gene is TRBV29-1, the J gene TRBJ1-4; D is ambiguous. Germline lookup yields CDR1 SQVTM and CDR2 ANQGSEA. The CDR3 is 11 residues long. V was pared by 5 bases and J by 7 bases, with 8 bases between. CDR3 coding DNA: TGCAGCGTTTTACACGGTGAAAAACTGTTTTTT. The encoded protein is CSVLHGEKLFF.